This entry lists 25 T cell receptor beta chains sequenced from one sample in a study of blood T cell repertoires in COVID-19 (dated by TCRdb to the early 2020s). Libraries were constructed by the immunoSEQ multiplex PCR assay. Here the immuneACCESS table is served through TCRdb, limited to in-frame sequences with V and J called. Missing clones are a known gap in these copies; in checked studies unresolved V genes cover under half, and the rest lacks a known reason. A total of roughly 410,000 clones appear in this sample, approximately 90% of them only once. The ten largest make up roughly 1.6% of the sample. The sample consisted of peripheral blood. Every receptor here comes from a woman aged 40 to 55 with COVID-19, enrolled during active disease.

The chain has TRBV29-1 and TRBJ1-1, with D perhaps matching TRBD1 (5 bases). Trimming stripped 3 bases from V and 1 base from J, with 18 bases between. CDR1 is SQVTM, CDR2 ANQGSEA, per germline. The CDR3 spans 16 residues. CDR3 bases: TGCAGCGTTGATGGGCGACAGCGAACATGGAACACTGAAGCTTTCTTT. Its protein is CSVDGRQRTWNTEAFF.

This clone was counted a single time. This chain's CDR3 is CAGGISGTGSDGYTF. CDR3 DNA: TGTGCCGGGGGGATTTCCGGGACAGGGAGCGATGGCTACACCTTC. The chain employs TRBV5-6 and TRBJ1-2; TRBD1 matches at 9 bases. Germline V gene lookup returns CDR1 SGHDT and CDR2 YYEEEE. After removal of 10 bases from V and 6 bases from J, the junction contained 16 bases not matched to a gene. The CDR3 is 15 residues long. The variable domain in full, completed from reference TRBV5-6 and TRBJ1-2, reads DAGVTQSPTHLIKTRGQQVTLRCSPKSGHDTVSWYQQALGQGPQFIFQYYEEEERQRGNFPDRFSGHQFPNYSSELNVNALLLGDSALYLCAGGISGTGSDGYTFGSGTRLTVV.

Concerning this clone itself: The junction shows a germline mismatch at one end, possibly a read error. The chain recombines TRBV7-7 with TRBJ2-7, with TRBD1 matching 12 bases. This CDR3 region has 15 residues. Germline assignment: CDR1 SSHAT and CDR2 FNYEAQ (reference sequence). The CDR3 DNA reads TGTGCTAGCAGCCTCGGGACAGGGGGCATATACGAGCAGTACTTC. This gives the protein CASSLGTGGIYEQYF.

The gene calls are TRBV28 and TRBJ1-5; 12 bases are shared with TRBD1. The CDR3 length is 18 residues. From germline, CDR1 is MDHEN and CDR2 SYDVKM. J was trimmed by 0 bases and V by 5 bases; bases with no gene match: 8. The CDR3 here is CASSRPGQGAYSNQPQHF. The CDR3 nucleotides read TGTGCCAGCAGTCGGCCGGGACAGGGGGCTTATAGCAATCAGCCCCAGCATTTT.

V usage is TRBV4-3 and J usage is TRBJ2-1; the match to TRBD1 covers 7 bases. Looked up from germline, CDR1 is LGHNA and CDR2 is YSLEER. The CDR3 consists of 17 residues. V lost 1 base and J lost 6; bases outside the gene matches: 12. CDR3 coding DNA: TGCGCCAGCAGCCAAGGAATCGTACAGGGGTGGGGCAATGAGCAGTTCTTC. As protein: CASSQGIVQGWGNEQFF.

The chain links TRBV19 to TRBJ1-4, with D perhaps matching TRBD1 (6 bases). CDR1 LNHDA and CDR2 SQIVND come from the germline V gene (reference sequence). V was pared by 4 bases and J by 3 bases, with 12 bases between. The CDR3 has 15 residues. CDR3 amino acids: CASSTDRRSNEKLFF. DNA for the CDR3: TGTGCCAGTAGTACCGACAGGAGGTCTAATGAAAAACTGTTTTTT.

For the CDR3, the DNA is TGCGCCAGCAGCTTGGCCCTACGGGGGGCCCGATACGAGCAGTACTTC. It is translated as CASSLALRGARYEQYF. The rearrangement links TRBV5-1 to TRBJ2-7; D may be TRBD2 (7 bases). Germline CDR1 and CDR2: SGHRS and YFSETQ. V was trimmed by 0 bases and J by 4 bases, leaving 17 bases between them. This CDR3 has 16 amino acids.

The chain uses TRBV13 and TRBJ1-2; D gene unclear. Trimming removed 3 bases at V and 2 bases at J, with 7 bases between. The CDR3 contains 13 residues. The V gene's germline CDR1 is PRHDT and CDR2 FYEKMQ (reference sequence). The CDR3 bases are TGTGCCAGCAGCTTCGCGAGAAACTATGGCTACACCTTC. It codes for CASSFARNYGYTF. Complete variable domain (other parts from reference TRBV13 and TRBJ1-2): AAGVIQSPRHLIKEKRETATLKCYPIPRHDTVYWYQQGPGQDPQFLISFYEKMQSDKGSIPDRFSAQQFSDYHSELNMSSLELGDSALYFCASSFARNYGYTFGSGTRLTVV.

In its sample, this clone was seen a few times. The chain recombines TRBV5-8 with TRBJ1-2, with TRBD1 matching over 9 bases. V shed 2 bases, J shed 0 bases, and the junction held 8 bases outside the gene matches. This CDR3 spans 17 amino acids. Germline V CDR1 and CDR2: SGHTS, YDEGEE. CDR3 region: CASSLLDRGYPNYGYTF. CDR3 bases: TGTGCCAGCAGCTTACTGGACAGGGGATATCCTAACTATGGCTACACCTTC.

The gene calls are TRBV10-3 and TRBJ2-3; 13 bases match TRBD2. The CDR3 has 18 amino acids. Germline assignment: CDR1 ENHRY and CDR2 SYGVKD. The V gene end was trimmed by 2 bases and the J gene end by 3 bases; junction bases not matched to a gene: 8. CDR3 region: CAISEAEGLAGITDTQYF. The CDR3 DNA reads TGTGCCATCAGTGAGGCCGAGGGACTAGCGGGGATAACAGATACGCAGTATTTT.

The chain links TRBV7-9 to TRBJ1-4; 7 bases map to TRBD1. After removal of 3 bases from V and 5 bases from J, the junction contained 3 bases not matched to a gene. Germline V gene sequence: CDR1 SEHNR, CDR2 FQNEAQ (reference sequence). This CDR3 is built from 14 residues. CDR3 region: CASSLGQPNEKLFF. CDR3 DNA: TGTGCCAGCAGCTTGGGACAGCCAAATGAAAAACTGTTTTTT.

The CDR3 loop reads CASSPSGSGSNEQFF. For the CDR3, the DNA is TGTGCCAGCAGCCCTAGCGGGAGTGGAAGCAATGAGCAGTTCTTC. This chain uses TRBV7-6 with TRBJ2-1; the match to TRBD2 covers 10 bases. CDR3 length: 15 residues. The ends lost 5 bases at V and 6 bases at J; junction bases unmatched: 7. Looked up from germline, CDR1 is SGHVS and CDR2 is FNYEAQ.

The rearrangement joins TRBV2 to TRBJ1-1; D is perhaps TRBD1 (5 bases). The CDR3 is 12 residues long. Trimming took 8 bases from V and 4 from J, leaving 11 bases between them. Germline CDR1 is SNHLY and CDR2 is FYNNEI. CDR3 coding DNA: TGTGCCAGCTCCGTGGGGGGCACTGAAGCTTTCTTT. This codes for CASSVGGTEAFF.

The DNA for the CDR3 is TGTGCCAGTTCAGAGGGGCAGGGGGTGGGGCCCCAGCATTTT. Amino acid sequence: CASSEGQGVGPQHF. The rearrangement joins TRBV28 to TRBJ1-5; TRBD1 agrees at 7 bases. CDR1 MDHEN and CDR2 SYDVKM come from the germline V gene. CDR3 length: 14 residues. With V trimmed by 9 bases and J by 9 bases, 14 bases remained unmatched.

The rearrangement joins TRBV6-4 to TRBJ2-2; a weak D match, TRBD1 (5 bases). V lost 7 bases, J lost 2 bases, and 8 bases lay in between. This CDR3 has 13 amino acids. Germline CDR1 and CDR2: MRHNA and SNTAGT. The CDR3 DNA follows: TGTGCCAGCATGACAGATAACACCGGGGAGCTGTTTTTT. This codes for CASMTDNTGELFF.

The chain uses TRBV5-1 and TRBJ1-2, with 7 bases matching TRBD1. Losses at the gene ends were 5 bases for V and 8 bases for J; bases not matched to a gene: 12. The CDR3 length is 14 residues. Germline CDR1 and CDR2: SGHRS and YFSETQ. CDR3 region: CASSSGQVAEGYTF. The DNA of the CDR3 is TGCGCCAGCAGTTCCGGACAGGTGGCGGAGGGCTACACCTTC. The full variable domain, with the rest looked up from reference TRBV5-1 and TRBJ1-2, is KAGVTQTPRYLIKTRGQQVTLSCSPISGHRSVSWYQQTPGQGLQFLFEYFSETQRNKGNFPGRFSGRQFSNSRSEMNVSTLELGDSALYLCASSSGQVAEGYTFGSGTRLTVV.

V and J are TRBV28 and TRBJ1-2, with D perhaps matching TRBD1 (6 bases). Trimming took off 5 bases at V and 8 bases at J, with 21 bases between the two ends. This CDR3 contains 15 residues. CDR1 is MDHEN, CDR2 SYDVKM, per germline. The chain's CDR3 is CASSTGRGITWGYTF. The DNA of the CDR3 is TGTGCCAGCAGTACAGGCAGGGGCATAACTTGGGGCTACACCTTC.

For the CDR3, the DNA is TGTGCCAGCAGCCAAGGCAGCTCCTACGAGCAGTACTTC. This sequence encodes CASSQGSSYEQYF. The chain carries TRBV3-1 (or the pseudogene TRBV3-2) and TRBJ2-7, with D unresolved. CDR3 length: 13 residues. Germline loops: CDR1 LGHDT, CDR2 YNNKEL (reference sequence). V gave up 1 base and J gave up 0 bases, with 4 bases separating them.

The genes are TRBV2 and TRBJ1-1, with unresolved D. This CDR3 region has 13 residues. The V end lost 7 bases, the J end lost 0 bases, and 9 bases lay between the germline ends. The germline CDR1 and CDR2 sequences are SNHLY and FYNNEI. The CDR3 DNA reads TGTGCCAGCACCGTCTCAGTGAACACTGAAGCTTTCTTT. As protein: CASTVSVNTEAFF.

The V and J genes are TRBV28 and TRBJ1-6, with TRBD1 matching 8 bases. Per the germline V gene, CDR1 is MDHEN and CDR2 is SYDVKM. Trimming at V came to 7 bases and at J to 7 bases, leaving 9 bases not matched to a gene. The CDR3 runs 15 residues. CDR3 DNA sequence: TGTGCCAGCACTTCCAGGGGGCTCCCGAATTCACCCCTCCACTTT. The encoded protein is CASTSRGLPNSPLHF. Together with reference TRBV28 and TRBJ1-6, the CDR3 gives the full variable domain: DVKVTQSSRYLVKRTGEKVFLECVQDMDHENMFWYRQDPGLGLRLIYFSYDVKMKEKGDIPEGYSVSREKKERFSLILESASTNQTSMYLCASTSRGLPNSPLHFGNGTRLTVT.

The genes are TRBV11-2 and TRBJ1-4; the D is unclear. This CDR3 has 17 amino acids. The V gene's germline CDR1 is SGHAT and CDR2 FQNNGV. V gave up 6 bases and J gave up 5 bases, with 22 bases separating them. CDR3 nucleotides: TGTGCCAGCAGTTACGGATGGAGGCGCCAGCTCAATGAAAAACTGTTTTTT. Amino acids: CASSYGWRRQLNEKLFF. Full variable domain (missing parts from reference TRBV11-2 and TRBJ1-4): EAGVAQSPRYKIIEKRQSVAFWCNPISGHATLYWYQQILGQGPKLLIQFQNNGVVDDSQLPKDRFSAERLKGVDSTLKIQPAKLEDSAVYLCASSYGWRRQLNEKLFFGSGTQLSVL.

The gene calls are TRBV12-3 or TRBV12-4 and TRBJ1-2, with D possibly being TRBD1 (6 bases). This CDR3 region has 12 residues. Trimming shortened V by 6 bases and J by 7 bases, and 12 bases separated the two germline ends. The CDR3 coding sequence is TGTGCCAGCAGGGGAACAGGGATTGGCTACACCTTC. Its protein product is CASRGTGIGYTF.

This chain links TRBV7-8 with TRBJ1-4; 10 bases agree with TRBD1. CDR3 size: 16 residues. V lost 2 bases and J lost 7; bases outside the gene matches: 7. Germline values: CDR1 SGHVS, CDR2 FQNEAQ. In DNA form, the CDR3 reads TGTGCCAGCAGCTTACGTCGGGACAGGGGAGGTGAAAAACTGTTTTTT. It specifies CASSLRRDRGGEKLFF.

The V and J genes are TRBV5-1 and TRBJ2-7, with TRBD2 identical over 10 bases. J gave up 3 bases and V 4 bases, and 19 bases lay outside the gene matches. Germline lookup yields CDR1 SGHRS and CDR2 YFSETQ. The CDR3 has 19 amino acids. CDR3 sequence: CASSQGRLAGAGGNYEQYF. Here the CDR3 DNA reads TGCGCCAGCAGCCAGGGCCGGCTAGCGGGAGCTGGGGGTAACTACGAGCAGTACTTC.

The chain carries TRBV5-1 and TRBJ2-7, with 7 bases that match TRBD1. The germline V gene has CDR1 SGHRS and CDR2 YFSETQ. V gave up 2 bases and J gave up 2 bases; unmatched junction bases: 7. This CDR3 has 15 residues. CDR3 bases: TGCGCCAGCAGCTTTACAAGGGGGCCCCCCTACGAGCAGTACTTC. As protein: CASSFTRGPPYEQYF.